These T cell receptor beta chains were read from a single sample in a study of blood T cell repertoires in COVID-19. Sequencing was performed with immunoSEQ multiplex PCR; in TCRdb, only in-frame clones are kept and a portion is missing. The table includes fewer than 300,000 clones, roughly 91% detected once. Sequencing was done on a sample of PBMCs or T cells enriched from blood (not recorded which). These receptors came from a middle-aged woman with acute COVID-19. CDR3s include the opening cysteine and the closing phenylalanine or tryptophan. Each record gives: clone size, D gene, J gene, V gene, CDR3 length, CDR3 DNA, CDR3 protein. The D gene is left open where the match is weak. The size field is filled for only some rows; it gives once, few, many or a size class.

size: -
D: TRBD1
J: TRBJ1-2
V: TRBV28
length: 14
DNA: TGTGCCAGCAGCCCACTCAGGACAGGGCACGGCTACACCTTC
CDR3: CASSPLRTGHGYTF

size: -
D: TRBD2
J: TRBJ2-1
V: TRBV13
length: 16
DNA: TGTGCCAGCAGCTTAGGGACGGGACTAACCGGGAGGGAGCAGTTCTTC
CDR3: CASSLGTGLTGREQFF

size: once
D: -
J: TRBJ2-2
V: TRBV7-9
length: 14
DNA: TGTGCCAGCAGCTTAGTCTCAGTGTCCGGGGAGCTGTTTTTT
CDR3: CASSLVSVSGELFF

size: once
D: -
J: TRBJ1-4
V: TRBV2
length: 12
DNA: TGTGCCAGCACAGGGGTTTACGAAAAACTGTTTTTT
CDR3: CASTGVYEKLFF

size: -
D: -
J: TRBJ2-1
V: TRBV11-3
length: 13
DNA: TGTGCCAGCAGCCCGTGGCAGGGAAATGAGCAGTTCTTC
CDR3: CASSPWQGNEQFF

size: -
D: -
J: TRBJ2-1
V: TRBV30
length: 13
DNA: TGTGCCTGGAGTGAACAGGGTGGCAATGAGCAGTTCTTC
CDR3: CAWSEQGGNEQFF

size: -
D: TRBD1
J: TRBJ1-2
V: TRBV5-8
length: 14
DNA: TGTGCCAGCAGCCGCAGGGGGCTGGACTATGGCTACACCTTC
CDR3: CASSRRGLDYGYTF

size: once
D: -
J: TRBJ1-6
V: TRBV28
length: 13
DNA: TGTGCCAGCAGGACAGGTTCTTCTTATTCCCTCCACTTT
CDR3: CASRTGSSYSLHF

size: -
D: -
J: TRBJ2-4
V: TRBV5-6
length: 15
DNA: TGTGCCAGCAGCTTGGAGGGGATAGCCAAAAACATTCAGTACTTC
CDR3: CASSLEGIAKNIQYF

size: -
D: -
J: TRBJ1-2
V: TRBV28
length: 14
DNA: TGTGCCAGCAGTTTAGTAGAAAGGGGCTATGGCTACACCTTC
CDR3: CASSLVERGYGYTF

size: -
D: TRBD1
J: TRBJ2-1
V: TRBV5-4
length: 14
DNA: TGTGCCAGCAGCCAGGACAGGGGCGACAATGAGCAGTTCTTC
CDR3: CASSQDRGDNEQFF

size: -
D: -
J: TRBJ1-5
V: TRBV10-1
length: 16
DNA: TGCGCCAGCAGTGAGATGGGCAGTAATAGCAATCAGCCCCAGCATTTT
CDR3: CASSEMGSNSNQPQHF

size: -
D: -
J: TRBJ1-3
V: TRBV7-9
length: 13
DNA: TGTGCCAGCAGCTTTAGCGCCGGAAACACCATATATTTT
CDR3: CASSFSAGNTIYF

size: -
D: TRBD2
J: TRBJ2-3
V: TRBV25-1
length: 16
DNA: TGTGCCAGCAGTGACGGTAGCGGGCCCGGCACAGATACGCAGTATTTT
CDR3: CASSDGSGPGTDTQYF

size: -
D: TRBD1
J: TRBJ2-2
V: TRBV7-2
length: 14
DNA: TGTGCCAGCAAAAGGACAGGGGAGGCCGGGGAGCTGTTTTTT
CDR3: CASKRTGEAGELFF

size: -
D: TRBD2
J: TRBJ2-7
V: TRBV7-2
length: 13
DNA: TGTGCCAGCAGCTTTGGCGGGAGCTACGAGCAGTACTTC
CDR3: CASSFGGSYEQYF

size: -
D: TRBD2
J: TRBJ2-7
V: TRBV15
length: 16
DNA: TGTGCCACCAGCAGATATCTACGGGAGGACTCCTACGAGCAGTACTTC
CDR3: CATSRYLREDSYEQYF

size: once
D: TRBD2
J: TRBJ2-1
V: TRBV15
length: 18
DNA: TGTGCCACCAGCCGAACTAGCGGTTTTTCTAGCTCCTACAATGAGCAGTTCTTC
CDR3: CATSRTSGFSSSYNEQFF

size: -
D: -
J: TRBJ1-2
V: TRBV7-2
length: 15
DNA: TGTGCCAGCAGCCAGACAGGAAAAGCTAACTATGGCTACACCTTC
CDR3: CASSQTGKANYGYTF

size: -
D: -
J: TRBJ2-3
V: TRBV6-2/TRBV6-3
length: 12
DNA: TGTGCCAGCAGTTACTCGCGGGGTACGCAGTATTTT
CDR3: CASSYSRGTQYF